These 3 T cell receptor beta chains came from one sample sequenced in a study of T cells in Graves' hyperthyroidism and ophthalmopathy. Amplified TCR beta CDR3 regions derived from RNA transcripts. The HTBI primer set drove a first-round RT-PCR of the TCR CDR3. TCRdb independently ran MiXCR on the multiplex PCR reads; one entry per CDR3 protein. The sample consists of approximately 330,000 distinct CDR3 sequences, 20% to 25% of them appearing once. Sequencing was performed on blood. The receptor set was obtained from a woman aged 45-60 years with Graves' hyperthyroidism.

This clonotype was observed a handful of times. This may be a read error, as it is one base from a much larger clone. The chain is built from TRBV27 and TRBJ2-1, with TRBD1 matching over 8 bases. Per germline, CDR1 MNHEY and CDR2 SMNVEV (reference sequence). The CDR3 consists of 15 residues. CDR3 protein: CASSWPGQEYNGQFF. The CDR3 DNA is TGTGCCAGCAGTTGGCCGGGACAGGAGTACAATGGGCAGTTCTTC.

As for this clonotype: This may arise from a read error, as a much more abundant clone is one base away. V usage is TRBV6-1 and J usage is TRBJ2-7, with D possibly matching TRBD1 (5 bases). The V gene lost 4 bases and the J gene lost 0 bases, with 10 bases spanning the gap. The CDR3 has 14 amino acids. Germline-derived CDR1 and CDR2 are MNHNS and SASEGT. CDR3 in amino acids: CASSGQWGSYEQYF. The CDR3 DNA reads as TGTGCCAGCAGTGGACAGTGGGGCTCCTACGAGCAGTACTTC.

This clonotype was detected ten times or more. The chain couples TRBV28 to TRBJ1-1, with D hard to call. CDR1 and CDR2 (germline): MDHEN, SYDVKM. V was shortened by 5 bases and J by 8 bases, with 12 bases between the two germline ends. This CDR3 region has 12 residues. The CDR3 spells CASSPLGREAFF. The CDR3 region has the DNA TGTGCCAGCAGTCCCCTCGGGAGGGAAGCTTTCTTT. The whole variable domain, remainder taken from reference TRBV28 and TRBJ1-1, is DVKVTQSSRYLVKRTGEKVFLECVQDMDHENMFWYRQDPGLGLRLIYFSYDVKMKEKGDIPEGYSVSREKKERFSLILESASTNQTSMYLCASSPLGREAFFGQGTRLTVV.